This TCR beta chain came from a study of blood T cell repertoires in COVID-19 (TCRdb year 2020). Regarding the study in general: The collaborator samples originated in the United States, Italy and Spain and spanned the acute and convalescent phases of COVID-19. The dataset comprised deeply sampled blood TCRbeta repertoires from subjects exposed to, actively infected with, or recovered from COVID-19. Nearly every sample came with metadata listing a de-identified subject ID, COVID-19 status, age in years and sex. The material from the prospective study consisted of cDNA or gDNA derived from T cells, B-cell-depleted T cells, or PBMCs. A freely available public database, intended as a resource for researchers studying the immune response to SARS-CoV-2, is where the repertoires were released. Samples came from the ongoing ImmuneRACE study (first 160 participants) plus 1,254 subjects from 6 global collaborators. Where HLA class I and class II types were available, the types were taken from metadata supplied by the sample provider, not from assay-based typing.

In Seattle, one collaborating source enrolled patients while the infection was active and tracked those patients longitudinally over the course of disease. Whole blood was collected in K2EDTA tubes by collaborating institutions according to the institutions' own protocols. For TCRbeta analysis, collaborators shipped samples in one of three forms: frozen whole blood, isolated PBMCs, or DNA extracted from either of those sample types. For this chain, trimming is 5 bases at the V end and 1 base at the J end, and the number of junction bases without a gene match is 5. Reading from cysteine to phenylalanine, the CDR3 counts 15 amino acids. Only the CDR3 DNA is retained, 45 bases long and in frame from the first base. According to the germline V gene (reference sequence), CDR1 reads SEHNR and CDR2 reads FQNEAQ. TCRbeta CDR3 regions were amplified from genomic DNA by means of the immunoSEQ Assay, a bias-controlled multiplex PCR. The study's own analysis went as follows. The number of nucleated cells in each sample was estimated by amplification of reference gene primers within the assay. To quantify the absolute abundance of each unique TCRbeta CDR3 rearrangement, sequence reads were collapsed and filtered. For each sample, productive Simpson clonality was calculated by taking the square root of Simpson's diversity index across productive rearrangements. TCRdb holds this immuneACCESS table with in-frame rearrangements only. Some clones are missing; in checked studies, unresolved V genes explain under half, and the rest has no known cause. The V and J calls and the clone size are those of that table, but D and trimming were determined from the DNA. The sample table lists roughly 410,000 clones, around 91% of them with a count of one. Jointly, the top ten make up roughly 1.5% of the sample.

Study-wide conclusions, independent of this receptor: The amount of clinical and demographic metadata varied by source and participant and was provided uncurated.

On this clone itself: Which antigen it targets is not known. Per-base quality was not reported, and no clone a single base away is much larger than it.

The sequence is built from TRBV7-9 and TRBJ2-1; 7 middle bases align to TRBD1. This receptor was identified in a woman aged 40 to 50 with COVID-19, enrolled during active disease. The sample taken for sequencing was peripheral blood. The nucleotides read TGTGCCAGCAGCAGACAGGGCAATTCCTACAATGAGCAGTTCTTC. Its translation reads: CASSRQGNSYNEQFF.